A selection of T cell receptor beta chains follows, all from one sample in a study of blood T cell repertoires in COVID-19. The table came from immunoSEQ multiplex PCR; TCRdb's copy has only in-frame clones and leaves some out. Of 650,000 to 800,000 clones in the sample, around 89% are singletons; the top ten hold roughly 0.26%. The sequencing input was peripheral blood. Receptor source: a young woman with acute or convalescent COVID-19. Each CDR3 is given with its conserved first and last residue. The D gene is left open where the match is weak. Some rows have no size entry. The others give once, few or many, or a class for an expanded clone.

D gene	clone size	V gene	J gene	CDR3 DNA	CDR3 protein
-	-	TRBV7-8	TRBJ1-5	TGTGCCAGCAGCTTAGAGGACAGACCCAATCAGCCCCAGCATTTT	CASSLEDRPNQPQHF
TRBD1	-	TRBV9	TRBJ1-2	TGTGCCAAGACTCCAGGGGGGCTAGGCTATGGCTACACCTTC	CAKTPGGLGYGYTF
-	-	TRBV19	TRBJ2-1	TGTGCCAGTAGTTCAAGATATACCAGGGTCGACGAGAAGAATGAGCAGTTCTTC	CASSSRYTRVDEKNEQFF
TRBD1	-	TRBV3-1/TRBV3-2	TRBJ1-5	TGTGCCAGCAGCCAAGGATCGACAGGGGGCTCGGAGCCCCAGCATTTT	CASSQGSTGGSEPQHF
TRBD1	-	TRBV6-5	TRBJ2-1	TGTGCCAGCAGCGAGGGACAGGGATCCTACAATGAGCAGTTCTTC	CASSEGQGSYNEQFF
-	-	TRBV27	TRBJ1-1	TGTGCCAGCAGTCCCTTCAAGAAGGGGACTGAAGCTTTCTTT	CASSPFKKGTEAFF
-	-	TRBV5-6	TRBJ2-7	TGTGCCAGCAGCCCACCCGAGGGCTTCTACGAGCAGTACTTC	CASSPPEGFYEQYF
TRBD1	-	TRBV19	TRBJ2-7	TGTGCCAGTAGTATACGGACAGGGCAAGTTTACGAGCAGTACTTC	CASSIRTGQVYEQYF
TRBD2	few	TRBV7-9	TRBJ2-7	TGTGCCAGCAGCCCGTTGGGAGGGGACGAGCAGTACTTC	CASSPLGGDEQYF
-	once	TRBV4-2	TRBJ2-6	TGTGCCAGCAGCCAAGAGGGGGGTCGGGGGTTAGCACTTAGTGGCTCTGGGGCCAACGTCCTGACTTTC	CASSQEGGRGLALSGSGANVLTF
-	-	TRBV6-4	TRBJ2-1	TGTGCCAGCAGTGCCGTGACTGACTCCAATGAGCAGTTCTTC	CASSAVTDSNEQFF
TRBD2	-	TRBV3-1/TRBV3-2	TRBJ2-3	TGTGCCAGCAGCCAAGATCCCGGACTAGCGGGGGGTACGCAGTATTTT	CASSQDPGLAGGTQYF
TRBD2	-	TRBV19	TRBJ2-7	TGTGCCAGTAGTATAGACAGCGGGGGGTCGAGGGAGCAGTACTTC	CASSIDSGGSREQYF
-	-	TRBV6-5	TRBJ1-1	TGTGCCAGCAGCAAGACAGGAACTTACACTGAAGCTTTCTTT	CASSKTGTYTEAFF
-	-	TRBV5-6	TRBJ1-2	TGTGCCAGCAGCTTGGCCCGGGGGTTGGGAACAACGAACTATGGCTACACCTTC	CASSLARGLGTTNYGYTF
-	once	TRBV4-1	TRBJ1-1	TGCGCCAGCAGCCAAGATGGGACAAGGATGAACACTGAAGCTTTCTTT	CASSQDGTRMNTEAFF
-	-	TRBV5-1	TRBJ2-2	TGCGCCAGCAGGGGGGGATTCACCGGGGAGCTGTTTTTT	CASRGGFTGELFF
-	-	TRBV9	TRBJ1-2	TGTGCCAGCAGCCGCCAACACGGGGGGTTAGGGGGCTACACCTTC	CASSRQHGGLGGYTF